The rows below give T cell receptor beta chains drawn from one sample of a study of long-term antiretroviral therapy in people with HIV. Some clones are missing from TCRdb's copy, which holds only in-frame ones; the method was immunoSEQ multiplex PCR. The sample shows under 15,000 clones, 82% of them seen only once. The material was unsorted PBMCs, obtained roughly 8 years after starting antiretroviral therapy. These receptor sequences come from a man over 45 with HIV. The CDR3 runs from the conserved cysteine through the conserved F or W. The D gene is left open where the match is weak. Where a row states a size, it is once, few, many or the class of an expanded clone; other rows omit it.

V gene: TRBV7-6
J gene: TRBJ1-3
clone size: .
D gene: .
CDR3 protein: CASSLEAGAGNTIYF
CDR3 DNA: TGTGCCAGCAGCTTAGAGGCAGGGGCTGGAAACACCATATATTTT

V gene: TRBV6-1
J gene: TRBJ2-3
clone size: .
D gene: .
CDR3 protein: CASSTLGGWGDTQYF
CDR3 DNA: TGTGCCAGCAGTACTCTCGGGGGCTGGGGAGATACGCAGTATTTT

V gene: TRBV7-9
J gene: TRBJ2-7
clone size: .
D gene: .
CDR3 protein: CASSFQAGYEQYF
CDR3 DNA: TGTGCCAGCAGCTTCCAGGCAGGCTACGAGCAGTACTTC

V gene: TRBV9
J gene: TRBJ1-1
clone size: .
D gene: .
CDR3 protein: CASSVGSMNTEAFF
CDR3 DNA: TGTGCCAGCAGCGTAGGTAGTATGAACACTGAAGCTTTCTTT

V gene: TRBV6-5
J gene: TRBJ2-7
clone size: .
D gene: .
CDR3 protein: CASSYVGPYEQYF
CDR3 DNA: TGTGCCAGCAGTTACGTTGGCCCCTACGAGCAGTACTTC

V gene: TRBV9
J gene: TRBJ2-3
clone size: .
D gene: .
CDR3 protein: CASSVYASLLSTDTQYF
CDR3 DNA: TGTGCCAGCAGCGTATACGCGTCCCTTCTAAGCACAGATACGCAGTATTTT

V gene: TRBV6-6
J gene: TRBJ2-3
clone size: .
D gene: .
CDR3 protein: CASSYAIRRDTQYF
CDR3 DNA: TGTGCCAGCAGTTACGCGATTCGTCGAGATACGCAGTATTTT

V gene: TRBV4-2
J gene: TRBJ2-1
clone size: .
D gene: .
CDR3 protein: CASSQGLGLYNEQFF
CDR3 DNA: TGTGCCAGCAGCCAAGGTCTAGGTCTCTACAATGAGCAGTTCTTC

V gene: TRBV6-1
J gene: TRBJ1-2
clone size: .
D gene: .
CDR3 protein: CASSDLGREEGYTF
CDR3 DNA: TGTGCCAGCAGTGACTTAGGGAGAGAGGAAGGCTACACCTTC

V gene: TRBV5-1
J gene: TRBJ1-2
clone size: .
D gene: .
CDR3 protein: CASSLGYDPAWTF
CDR3 DNA: TGCGCCAGCAGCTTGGGCTACGACCCGGCTTGGACCTTC

V gene: TRBV7-2
J gene: TRBJ1-1
clone size: .
D gene: .
CDR3 protein: CASSLGTRFEAFF
CDR3 DNA: TGTGCCAGCAGCTTAGGGACCCGTTTTGAAGCTTTCTTT

V gene: TRBV5-6
J gene: TRBJ1-4
clone size: .
D gene: .
CDR3 protein: CASSLEEGPGEKLFF
CDR3 DNA: TGTGCCAGCAGCTTGGAGGAAGGCCCGGGAGAAAAACTGTTTTTT

V gene: TRBV28
J gene: TRBJ2-7
clone size: .
D gene: .
CDR3 protein: CASSFNSGSFEQYF
CDR3 DNA: TGTGCCAGCAGTTTTAATTCAGGGTCTTTCGAGCAGTACTTC

V gene: TRBV5-6
J gene: TRBJ2-7
clone size: .
D gene: .
CDR3 protein: CASSSGTSEQYF
CDR3 DNA: TGTGCCAGCAGCTCTGGGACCAGCGAGCAGTACTTC

V gene: TRBV7-8
J gene: TRBJ2-7
clone size: .
D gene: TRBD1
CDR3 protein: CASSTRQGSSYEQYF
CDR3 DNA: TGTGCCAGCAGCACCAGACAGGGGAGCTCCTACGAGCAGTACTTC

V gene: TRBV7-9
J gene: TRBJ1-5
clone size: .
D gene: TRBD1
CDR3 protein: CASSLTGQGIQPQHF
CDR3 DNA: TGTGCCAGCAGCCTTACGGGACAGGGGATTCAGCCCCAGCATTTT

V gene: TRBV6-1
J gene: TRBJ1-1
clone size: .
D gene: TRBD1
CDR3 protein: CASSEGLGARGHATEAFF
CDR3 DNA: TGTGCCAGCAGTGAAGGACTGGGCGCCAGGGGGCATGCCACTGAAGCTTTCTTT

V gene: TRBV2
J gene: TRBJ1-1
clone size: .
D gene: .
CDR3 protein: CASNLNGEMNTEAFF
CDR3 DNA: TGTGCCAGTAACCTGAACGGGGAGATGAACACTGAAGCTTTCTTT

V gene: TRBV5-1
J gene: TRBJ2-3
clone size: .
D gene: TRBD1
CDR3 protein: CASSLLSGGWDTQYF
CDR3 DNA: TGCGCCAGCAGCCTCCTATCAGGGGGCTGGGATACGCAGTATTTT

V gene: TRBV27
J gene: TRBJ1-2
clone size: few
D gene: .
CDR3 protein: CASSLSTGNYGYTF
CDR3 DNA: TGTGCCAGCAGTTTATCGACAGGAAACTATGGCTACACCTTC

V gene: TRBV19
J gene: TRBJ1-2
clone size: .
D gene: TRBD1
CDR3 protein: CASRSRDSRYGYTF
CDR3 DNA: TGTGCCAGTAGGTCCCGGGACAGTCGTTATGGCTACACCTTC

V gene: TRBV11-2
J gene: TRBJ2-7
clone size: .
D gene: TRBD1
CDR3 protein: CASSLGTGNLEQYF
CDR3 DNA: TGTGCCAGCAGCTTAGGGACAGGGAACTTGGAGCAGTACTTC

V gene: TRBV7-9
J gene: TRBJ2-7
clone size: .
D gene: .
CDR3 protein: CASSLVGRSYEQYF
CDR3 DNA: TGTGCCAGCAGCTTAGTTGGCAGGTCCTACGAGCAGTACTTC

V gene: TRBV5-6
J gene: TRBJ2-3
clone size: .
D gene: .
CDR3 protein: CASSPRETDTQYF
CDR3 DNA: TGTGCCAGCAGCCCCAGGGAGACAGATACGCAGTATTTT

V gene: TRBV6-4
J gene: TRBJ1-2
clone size: .
D gene: .
CDR3 protein: CASSDGFYGYTF
CDR3 DNA: TGTGCCAGCAGTGACGGATTCTATGGCTACACCTTC

V gene: TRBV19
J gene: TRBJ1-1
clone size: few
D gene: .
CDR3 protein: CASSYGQMNTEAFF
CDR3 DNA: TGTGCCAGTAGTTACGGACAGATGAACACTGAAGCTTTCTTT

V gene: TRBV5-8
J gene: TRBJ2-7
clone size: .
D gene: .
CDR3 protein: CASSLRPGCNF
CDR3 DNA: TGTGCCAGCAGCTTGCGACCGGGTTGCAACTTC

V gene: TRBV4-1
J gene: TRBJ1-4
clone size: .
D gene: .
CDR3 protein: CASSANTGVNEKLFF
CDR3 DNA: TGCGCCAGCAGCGCTAACACGGGGGTTAATGAAAAACTGTTTTTT

V gene: TRBV15
J gene: TRBJ2-7
clone size: .
D gene: TRBD1
CDR3 protein: CATSDGQGPYEQYF
CDR3 DNA: TGTGCCACCAGCGATGGACAGGGCCCCTACGAGCAGTACTTC

V gene: TRBV11-2
J gene: TRBJ2-7
clone size: .
D gene: TRBD1
CDR3 protein: CASSEGTGYEQYF
CDR3 DNA: TGTGCCAGCAGCGAGGGGACAGGGTACGAGCAGTACTTC

V gene: TRBV30
J gene: TRBJ2-2
clone size: .
D gene: .
CDR3 protein: CGGGDGELFF
CDR3 DNA: TGTGGCGGTGGGGACGGGGAGCTGTTTTTT

V gene: TRBV27
J gene: TRBJ1-1
clone size: .
D gene: .
CDR3 protein: CASKGLMNTEAFF
CDR3 DNA: TGTGCCAGCAAGGGCCTCATGAACACTGAAGCTTTCTTT

V gene: TRBV5-6
J gene: TRBJ2-2
clone size: .
D gene: .
CDR3 protein: CASSLAGSYTGELFF
CDR3 DNA: TGTGCCAGCAGCTTGGCCGGGTCATACACCGGGGAGCTGTTTTTT

V gene: TRBV27
J gene: TRBJ2-1
clone size: .
D gene: .
CDR3 protein: CASSLSPTPYNEQFF
CDR3 DNA: TGTGCCAGCAGTTTATCTCCCACACCCTACAATGAGCAGTTCTTC

V gene: TRBV19
J gene: TRBJ1-5
clone size: .
D gene: .
CDR3 protein: CASSIVVGASNQPQHF
CDR3 DNA: TGTGCCAGTAGTATAGTAGTAGGGGCGAGCAATCAGCCCCAGCATTTT

V gene: TRBV7-9
J gene: TRBJ2-3
clone size: few
D gene: .
CDR3 protein: CASSLDALGTQYF
CDR3 DNA: TGTGCCAGCAGCTTAGATGCCCTTGGTACGCAGTATTTT

V gene: TRBV19
J gene: TRBJ2-3
clone size: .
D gene: TRBD2
CDR3 protein: CASSIMSSGGPTDTQYF
CDR3 DNA: TGTGCCAGTAGTATCATGAGCTCGGGGGGGCCCACAGATACGCAGTATTTT

V gene: TRBV7-9
J gene: TRBJ1-2
clone size: .
D gene: TRBD1
CDR3 protein: CASSQGTGASDGYTF
CDR3 DNA: TGTGCCAGCAGCCAAGGGACAGGGGCCTCGGACGGCTACACCTTC

V gene: TRBV7-3
J gene: TRBJ2-2
clone size: .
D gene: .
CDR3 protein: CASSLFLSGELFF
CDR3 DNA: TGTGCCAGCAGCTTATTTCTCTCCGGGGAGCTGTTTTTT

V gene: TRBV27
J gene: TRBJ2-7
clone size: .
D gene: TRBD1
CDR3 protein: CASSLTSGGYEQYF
CDR3 DNA: TGTGCCAGCAGTTTAACGTCAGGGGGATACGAGCAGTACTTC

V gene: TRBV30
J gene: TRBJ1-6
clone size: .
D gene: .
CDR3 protein: CAWSEPNSPLHF
CDR3 DNA: TGTGCCTGGAGTGAACCGAATTCACCCCTCCACTTT

V gene: TRBV30
J gene: TRBJ1-2
clone size: .
D gene: .
CDR3 protein: CAWSVPQLAATF
CDR3 DNA: TGTGCCTGGAGTGTACCCCAGCTGGCTGCCACCTTC

V gene: TRBV12-5
J gene: TRBJ2-7
clone size: .
D gene: .
CDR3 protein: CASGLDSISSYEQYF
CDR3 DNA: TGTGCTAGTGGTTTGGACAGCATTAGCTCCTACGAGCAGTACTTC

V gene: TRBV30
J gene: TRBJ1-3
clone size: .
D gene: .
CDR3 protein: CAWSQGSSGNTIYF
CDR3 DNA: TGTGCCTGGAGTCAAGGGAGCTCTGGAAACACCATATATTTT

V gene: TRBV5-6
J gene: TRBJ1-6
clone size: .
D gene: TRBD1
CDR3 protein: CASSEGTGNSPLHF
CDR3 DNA: TGTGCCAGCAGTGAGGGGACAGGGAACTCACCCCTCCACTTT

V gene: TRBV6-6
J gene: TRBJ2-1
clone size: .
D gene: TRBD2
CDR3 protein: CASSYSRGGNEQFF
CDR3 DNA: TGTGCCAGCAGTTACTCGCGGGGGGGAAACGAGCAGTTCTTC

V gene: TRBV19
J gene: TRBJ2-6
clone size: .
D gene: .
CDR3 protein: CASSTMTIWGLVSGANVLTF
CDR3 DNA: TGTGCCAGTAGTACAATGACGATATGGGGTTTGGTTTCTGGGGCCAACGTCCTGACTTTC

V gene: TRBV10-2
J gene: TRBJ2-6
clone size: large
D gene: .
CDR3 protein: CASSEDPSGGSGANVLTF
CDR3 DNA: TGCGCCAGCAGTGAGGACCCTTCCGGTGGCTCTGGGGCCAACGTCCTGACTTTC

V gene: TRBV19
J gene: TRBJ1-1
clone size: .
D gene: .
CDR3 protein: CASSTWGMNTEAFF
CDR3 DNA: TGTGCCAGTAGTACGTGGGGGATGAACACTGAAGCTTTCTTT

V gene: TRBV7-9
J gene: TRBJ2-3
clone size: .
D gene: .
CDR3 protein: CASSRFTDTQYF
CDR3 DNA: TGTGCCAGCAGTCGTTTCACAGATACGCAGTATTTT

V gene: TRBV2
J gene: TRBJ1-2
clone size: .
D gene: TRBD1
CDR3 protein: CASSVAGTAIYGYTF
CDR3 DNA: TGTGCCAGCAGTGTGGCCGGGACAGCAATCTATGGCTACACCTTC

V gene: TRBV6-1
J gene: TRBJ1-1
clone size: .
D gene: TRBD1
CDR3 protein: CASSIHRGNTEAFF
CDR3 DNA: TGTGCCAGCAGTATACACAGGGGGAACACTGAAGCTTTCTTT